Detailed here is one TCR beta chain. Its antigen is currently unknown. The sample's treatment: roughly 20 received Ad26.COV2.S at low or high dose, single or two shots; several received placebo; per-sample allocation not given. Sampling occurred on day 63 after the first vaccine or placebo injection. The sample comes from a study of Ad26.COV2.S vaccination and SARS-CoV-2 variants. Libraries were prepared by immunoSEQ multiplex PCR; TCRdb keeps only in-frame clonotypes and omits some of them. The data show approximately 420,000 clones, with 70% to 90% seen just once and 3.5% held by the top ten. Germline V gene data show CDR1 as SGHDT and CDR2 as YYEEEE. V lost 5 bases and J 8 bases, leaving 10 bases between the germline ends. The CDR3 is made up of 11 amino acids. Notes on the study in general: Non-spike TCR breadth showed similarity between vaccine and placebo recipients. Vaccine recipients posted higher spike-specific TCR breadth than their placebo counterparts. The breadth of spike-specific CD8+ and CD4+ T cell responses after vaccination was reportedly substantial.

The sequence was collected from a person between 18 and 65 years old who received the Ad26.COV2.S COVID-19 vaccine or a placebo. The sequencing here drew on peripheral blood, taken in a trial of Ad26.COV2.S vaccine versus placebo. The J gene is TRBJ1-2, the V gene TRBV5-6; possibly TRBD1 for D (5 bases). CDR3 sequence reads: CASRGHRGYTF. CDR3 nucleotide sequence: TGTGCCAGCAGGGGGCACAGAGGCTACACCTTC.